This T cell receptor (beta chain) was observed in a study of cytomegalovirus exposure and HLA in healthy donors. Overall study results and limits: First-cohort TCR clusters tended to co-occur in the roughly 130 validation repertoires, a later analysis found. Diagnosis of cytomegalovirus status made by the classifier reportedly showed high specificity and sensitivity. The study listed 164 cytomegalovirus-associated TCR beta chains.

A word on this clone: Its cognate antigen is unknown.

Method: immunoSEQ multiplex PCR; TCRdb's copy keeps in-frame clones and lacks some. The data contain fewer than 120,000 clones, roughly 90% of them seen just once; the ten biggest clones take up around 1.4%. The germline gives CDR1 LGHNT, CDR2 FRNRAP. V was clipped by 2 bases and J by 0 bases, with 14 bases between them. This CDR3 is built from 17 residues. The genes are TRBV12-5 and TRBJ2-1; D remains unclear. The clonotype was recovered from a woman in her thirties in good health and CMV-seropositive. Material for sequencing was PBMCs. The CDR3 region is CASGLSPTVGSYNEQFF. CDR3 sequence (DNA): TGTGCTAGTGGTTTGTCCCCCACGGTTGGCTCCTACAATGAGCAGTTCTTC.